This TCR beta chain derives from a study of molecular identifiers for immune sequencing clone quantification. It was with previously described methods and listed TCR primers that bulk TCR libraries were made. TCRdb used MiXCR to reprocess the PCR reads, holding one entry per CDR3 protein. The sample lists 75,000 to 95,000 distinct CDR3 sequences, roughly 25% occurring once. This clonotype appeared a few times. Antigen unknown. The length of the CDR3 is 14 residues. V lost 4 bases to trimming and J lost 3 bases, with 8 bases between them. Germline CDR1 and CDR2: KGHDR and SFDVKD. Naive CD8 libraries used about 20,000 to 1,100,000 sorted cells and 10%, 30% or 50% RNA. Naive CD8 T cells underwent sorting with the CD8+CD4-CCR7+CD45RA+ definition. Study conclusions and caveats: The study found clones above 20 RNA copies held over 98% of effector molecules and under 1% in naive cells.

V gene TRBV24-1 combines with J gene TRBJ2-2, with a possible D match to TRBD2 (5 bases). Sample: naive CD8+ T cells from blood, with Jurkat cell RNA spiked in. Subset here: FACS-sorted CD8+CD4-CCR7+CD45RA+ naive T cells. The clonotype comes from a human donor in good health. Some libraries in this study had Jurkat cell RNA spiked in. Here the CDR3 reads CATSETGYTGELFF. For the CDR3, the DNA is TGTGCCACCAGTGAGACGGGGTACACCGGGGAGCTGTTTTTT.